This T cell receptor beta chain was recorded in a study of post-analysis software for immune sequencing data. Study background: Relapsing-remitting, secondary progressive and progressive-relapsing forms made up the multiple sclerosis disease courses. Study findings and constraints: Multiple sclerosis was associated with a significant reduction in normalized Chao1 diversity relative to controls. Patients showed TRBV5-6, TRBV5-1 and TRBV20-1 among five TRBV segments more frequent than in controls.

Unique molecular identifiers had been added to the TCR beta cDNA libraries. Some 450,000 cDNA molecules were recovered from an input of 1 to 10 million T cells. TCRdb re-analysed the PCR reads in MiXCR, keeping a single row per CDR3 protein. The sample lists a few hundred thousand distinct CDR3 sequences, around 33% seen once, with around an eighth in the top ten. With regard to this clonotype: Its antigen is not known.

The CDR3 is 15 amino acids. From germline, CDR1 is SGHTS and CDR2 YDEGEE. The trim removed 4 bases at V and 4 bases at J, leaving 9 bases unmatched. The origin of this receptor is a girl aged 10-17 years with multiple sclerosis. The sequenced sample was blood. V and J are TRBV5-8 and TRBJ1-2, with 8 bases matching TRBD1. CDR3: CASSRGQGEGYGYTF. CDR3 DNA: TGTGCCAGCAGCCGCGGACAGGGAGAAGGCTATGGCTACACCTTC.